The source of this T cell receptor (beta chain) is a study of patients and donors after allogeneic stem cell transplantation (TCRdb year 2020). Remarks on this clonotype: Its target antigen remains unknown. No much larger clone is present one base from it, and per-base qualities are unavailable.

Receptors were amplified or captured by RT-PCR. The listed sequencing device is NextSeq 550. In-frame beta chains were kept once TCRdb had trimmed the public reads at Q25 with fastp and called clones with MiXCR. For every CDR3 protein sequence, its rows merge into one entry that carries the most common genes and DNA. The sample contains about 160,000 distinct CDR3 sequences, over 25% of them found a single time. The ten biggest clones cover less than 3.5% of the sample. V loses 2 bases, J loses 7 bases, and the germline ends lie 12 bases apart. The germline V gene yields SGHTA for CDR1 and FQGNSA for CDR2. There are 14 amino acids in the CDR3, from cysteine to phenylalanine inclusive. Only the CDR3 part of the read is kept: 42 bases, read in frame from the first base.

The chain is assembled from TRBV7-2 and TRBJ1-5; TRBD1 is perhaps the D gene, given 5 matching bases. Specimen: blood, either unsorted or a sorted T cell fraction (not recorded which). The receptor was derived from a human donor who was either an allogeneic HSCT recipient or a stem cell or donor lymphocyte infusion donor (not recorded which). It is not recorded whose cells these are; they may come from a transplant donor. The CDR3 has the sequence CASSLTQGGQPQHF. The nucleotides are TGTGCCAGCAGCTTAACGCAGGGTGGACAGCCCCAGCATTTT.